This note documents a single TCR beta chain sequence. Its matching antigen is unknown. Some clones are missing from TCRdb's copy, which holds only in-frame ones; the method was immunoSEQ multiplex PCR. This sample yields some 100,000 clones, of which approximately 91% are seen a single time; 22% belongs to the top ten. The entry originates in a study of T cell responses to AZD1222 COVID-19 vaccine. Findings of the study overall: There were mostly white British donors and more females than males, and clonal diversity was possibly underestimated. Regions 160-218 and 743-854 held dominance among vaccine-associated CD4 TCRs, which spanned spike. Repertoires in all cases were sampled only once the peak T cell response had passed. Regions left unmutated in variants are reportedly the target of nearly half of spike-specific TCRs.

CDR1 and CDR2 (germline): MDHEN, SYDVKM. Unmatched junction bases numbered 5, after V lost 5 bases and J lost 4 bases. The CDR3 has 13 amino acids. The source was peripheral blood, collected on day 0 of AZD1222 vaccination. The J gene is TRBJ2-7, the V gene TRBV28, with 7 positions matching TRBD1. The receptor's source is an adult in good health. The CDR3 spells CASSLGQLYEQYF. The DNA of the CDR3 is TGTGCCAGCAGTCTGGGACAGCTATACGAGCAGTACTTC. The whole variable domain, remainder taken from reference TRBV28 and TRBJ2-7, is DVKVTQSSRYLVKRTGEKVFLECVQDMDHENMFWYRQDPGLGLRLIYFSYDVKMKEKGDIPEGYSVSREKKERFSLILESASTNQTSMYLCASSLGQLYEQYFGPGTRLTVT.